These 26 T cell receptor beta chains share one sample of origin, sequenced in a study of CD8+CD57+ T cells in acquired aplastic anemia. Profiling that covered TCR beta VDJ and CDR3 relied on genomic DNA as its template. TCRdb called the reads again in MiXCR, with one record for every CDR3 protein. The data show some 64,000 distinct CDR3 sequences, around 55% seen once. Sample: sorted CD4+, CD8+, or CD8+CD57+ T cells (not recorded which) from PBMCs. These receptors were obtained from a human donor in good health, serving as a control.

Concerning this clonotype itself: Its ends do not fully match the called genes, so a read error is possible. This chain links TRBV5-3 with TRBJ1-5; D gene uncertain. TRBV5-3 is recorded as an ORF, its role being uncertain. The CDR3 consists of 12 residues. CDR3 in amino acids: CASSLGDQPQHF. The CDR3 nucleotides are TGTGCCAGCAGCTTGGGAGATCAGCCCCAGCATTTT.

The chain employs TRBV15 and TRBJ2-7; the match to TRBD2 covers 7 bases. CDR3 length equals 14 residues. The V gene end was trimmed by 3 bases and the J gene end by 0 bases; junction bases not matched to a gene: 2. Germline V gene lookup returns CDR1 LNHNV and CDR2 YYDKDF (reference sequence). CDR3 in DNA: TGTGCCACCAGCAGCGGGAGGCCCTCCTACGAGCAGTACTTC. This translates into CATSSGRPSYEQYF.

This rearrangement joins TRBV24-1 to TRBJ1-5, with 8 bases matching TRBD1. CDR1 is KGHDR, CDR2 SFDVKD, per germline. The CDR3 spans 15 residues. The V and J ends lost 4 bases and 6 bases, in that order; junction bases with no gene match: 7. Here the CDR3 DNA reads TGTGCCACCAGTGACCCTGGACAGGGAAGTCAGCCCCAGCATTTT. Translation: CATSDPGQGSQPQHF.

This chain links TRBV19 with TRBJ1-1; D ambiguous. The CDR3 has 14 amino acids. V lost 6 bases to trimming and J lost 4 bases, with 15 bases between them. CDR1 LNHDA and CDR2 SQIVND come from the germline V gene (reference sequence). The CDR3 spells CASSITRAGTEAFF. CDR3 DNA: TGTGCCAGTAGCATAACCCGGGCGGGCACTGAAGCTTTCTTT.

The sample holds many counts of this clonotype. The CDR3 loop is CASSQSGRIETQYF. CDR3 sequence (DNA): TGTGCCAGCAGCCAAAGCGGGAGAATTGAGACCCAGTACTTC. V and J are TRBV3-1 and TRBJ2-5, with 8 bases identical to TRBD2. Germline CDR1 is LGHDT and CDR2 is YNNKEL (reference sequence). V shed 2 bases and J 5 bases; nucleotides not matched to a gene: 4. The CDR3 covers 14 residues.

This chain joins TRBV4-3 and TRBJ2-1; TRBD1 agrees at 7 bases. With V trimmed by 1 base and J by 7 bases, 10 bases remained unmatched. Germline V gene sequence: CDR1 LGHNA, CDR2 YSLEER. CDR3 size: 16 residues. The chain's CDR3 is CASSQGQGALGNEQFF. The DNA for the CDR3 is TGCGCCAGCAGCCAAGGACAGGGAGCCCTGGGGAATGAGCAGTTCTTC.

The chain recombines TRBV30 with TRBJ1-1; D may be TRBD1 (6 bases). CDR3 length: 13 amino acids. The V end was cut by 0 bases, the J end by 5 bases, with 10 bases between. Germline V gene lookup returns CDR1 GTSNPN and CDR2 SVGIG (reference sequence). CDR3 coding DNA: TGTGCCTGGAGTGTCGACAGGAGAACTGAAGCTTTCTTT. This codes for CAWSVDRRTEAFF.

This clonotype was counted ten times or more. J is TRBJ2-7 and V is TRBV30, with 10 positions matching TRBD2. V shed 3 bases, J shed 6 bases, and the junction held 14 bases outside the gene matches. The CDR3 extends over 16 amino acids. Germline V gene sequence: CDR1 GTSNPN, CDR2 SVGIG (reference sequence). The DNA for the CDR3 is TGTGCCTGGAGAGCTCTAGCGGGAGTTGCCTTGGGCGAGCAGTACTTC. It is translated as CAWRALAGVALGEQYF.

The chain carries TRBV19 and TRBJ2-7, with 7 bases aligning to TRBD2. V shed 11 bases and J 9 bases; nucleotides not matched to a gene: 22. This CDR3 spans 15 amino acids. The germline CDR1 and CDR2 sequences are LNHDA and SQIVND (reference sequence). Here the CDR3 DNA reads TGTGCCTCTACACCGTCCGGGGCACCCTCGGGAGGGCAGTACTTC. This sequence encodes CASTPSGAPSGGQYF.

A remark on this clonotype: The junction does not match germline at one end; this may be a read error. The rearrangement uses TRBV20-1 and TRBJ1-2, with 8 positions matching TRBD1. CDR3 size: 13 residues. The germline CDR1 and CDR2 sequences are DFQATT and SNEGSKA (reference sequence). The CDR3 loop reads CSARTGNWDGYAF. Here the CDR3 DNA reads TGCAGCGCTAGGACAGGGAATTGGGATGGCTACGCCTTC.

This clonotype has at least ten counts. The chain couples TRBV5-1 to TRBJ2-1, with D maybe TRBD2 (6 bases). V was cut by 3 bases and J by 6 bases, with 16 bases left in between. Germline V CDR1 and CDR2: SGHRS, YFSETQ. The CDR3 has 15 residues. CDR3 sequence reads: CASSSGSRGGNEQFF. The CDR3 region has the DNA TGCGCCAGCAGCTCCGGGTCGCGGGGTGGCAATGAGCAGTTCTTC. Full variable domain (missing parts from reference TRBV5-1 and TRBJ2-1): KAGVTQTPRYLIKTRGQQVTLSCSPISGHRSVSWYQQTPGQGLQFLFEYFSETQRNKGNFPGRFSGRQFSNSRSEMNVSTLELGDSALYLCASSSGSRGGNEQFFGPGTRLTVL.

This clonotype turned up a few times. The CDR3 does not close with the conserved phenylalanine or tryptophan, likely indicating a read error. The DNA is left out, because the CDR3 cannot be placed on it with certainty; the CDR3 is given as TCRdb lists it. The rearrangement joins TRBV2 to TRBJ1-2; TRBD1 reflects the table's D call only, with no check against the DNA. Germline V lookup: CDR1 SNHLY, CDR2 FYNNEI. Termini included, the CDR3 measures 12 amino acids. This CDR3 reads CASSEAGGQSRM.

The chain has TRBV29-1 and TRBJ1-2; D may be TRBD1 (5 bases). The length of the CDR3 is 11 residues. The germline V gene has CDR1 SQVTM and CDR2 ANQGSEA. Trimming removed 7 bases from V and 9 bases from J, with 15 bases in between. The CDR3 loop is CSGRTTDSYTF. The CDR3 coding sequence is TGCAGCGGACGGACAACGGACAGCTACACCTTC. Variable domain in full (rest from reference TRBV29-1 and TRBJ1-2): SAVISQKPSRDICQRGTSLTIQCQVDSQVTMMFWYRQQPGQSLTLIATANQGSEATYESGFVIDKFPISRPNLTFSTLTVSNMSPEDSSIYLCSGRTTDSYTFGSGTRLTVV.

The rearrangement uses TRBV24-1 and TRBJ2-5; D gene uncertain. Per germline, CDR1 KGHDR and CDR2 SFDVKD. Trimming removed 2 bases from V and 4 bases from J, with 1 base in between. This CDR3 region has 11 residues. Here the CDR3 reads CATSDSETQYF. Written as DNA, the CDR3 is TGTGCCACCAGTGATTCAGAGACCCAGTACTTC.

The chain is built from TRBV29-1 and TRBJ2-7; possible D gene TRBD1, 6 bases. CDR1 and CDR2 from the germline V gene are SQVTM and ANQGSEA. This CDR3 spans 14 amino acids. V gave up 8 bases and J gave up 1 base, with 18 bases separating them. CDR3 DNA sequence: TGCAGCAGCCACCAGGGGATTGCGTCCTACGAGCAGTACTTC. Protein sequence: CSSHQGIASYEQYF.

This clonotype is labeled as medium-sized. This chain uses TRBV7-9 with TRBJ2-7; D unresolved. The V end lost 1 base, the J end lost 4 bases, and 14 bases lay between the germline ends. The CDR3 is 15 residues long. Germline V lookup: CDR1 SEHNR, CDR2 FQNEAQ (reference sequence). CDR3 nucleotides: TGTGCCAGCAGCTTAGGTCGGGCAGGTCTATACGAGCAGTACTTC. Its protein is CASSLGRAGLYEQYF.

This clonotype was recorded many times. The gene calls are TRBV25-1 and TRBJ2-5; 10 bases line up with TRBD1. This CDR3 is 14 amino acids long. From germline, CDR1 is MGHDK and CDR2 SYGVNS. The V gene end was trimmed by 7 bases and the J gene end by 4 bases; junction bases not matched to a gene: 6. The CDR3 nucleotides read TGTGCCAGCACCGACAGGGGGCGCGGAGAGACCCAGTACTTC. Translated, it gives CASTDRGRGETQYF. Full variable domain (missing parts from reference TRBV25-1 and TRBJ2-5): EADIYQTPRYLVIGTGKKITLECSQTMGHDKMYWYQQDPGMELHLIHYSYGVNSTEKGDLSSESTVSRIRTEHFPLTLESARPSHTSQYLCASTDRGRGETQYFGPGTRLLVL.

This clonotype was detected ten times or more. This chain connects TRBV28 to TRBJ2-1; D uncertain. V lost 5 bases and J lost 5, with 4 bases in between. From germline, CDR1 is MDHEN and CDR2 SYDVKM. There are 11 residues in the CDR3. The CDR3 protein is CASSPHNEQFF. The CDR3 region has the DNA TGTGCCAGCAGTCCTCACAATGAGCAGTTCTTC.

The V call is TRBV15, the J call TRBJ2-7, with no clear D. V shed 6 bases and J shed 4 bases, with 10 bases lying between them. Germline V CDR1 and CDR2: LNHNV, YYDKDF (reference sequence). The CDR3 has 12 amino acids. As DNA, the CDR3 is TGTGCCACCAGTTATCAGGAGTACGAGCAGTACTTC. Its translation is CATSYQEYEQYF.

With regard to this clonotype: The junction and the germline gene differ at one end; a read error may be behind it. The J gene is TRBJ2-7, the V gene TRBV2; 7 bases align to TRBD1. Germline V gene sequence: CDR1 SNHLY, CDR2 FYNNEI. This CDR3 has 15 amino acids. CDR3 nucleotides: TGTGCCGGCAGTGAAAATCCAGGGGGATACTACGAACAGTACTTC. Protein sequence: CAGSENPGGYYEQYF.

As DNA, the CDR3 is TGTGCCATCAGTGAAGTAGAGAAGGTGAACACTGAAGCTTTCTTT. Protein sequence: CAISEVEKVNTEAFF. The chain couples TRBV10-3 to TRBJ1-1; unclear D gene. This CDR3 has 15 residues. The V gene's germline CDR1 is ENHRY and CDR2 SYGVKD. V lost 3 bases to trimming and J lost 0 bases, with 11 bases between them.

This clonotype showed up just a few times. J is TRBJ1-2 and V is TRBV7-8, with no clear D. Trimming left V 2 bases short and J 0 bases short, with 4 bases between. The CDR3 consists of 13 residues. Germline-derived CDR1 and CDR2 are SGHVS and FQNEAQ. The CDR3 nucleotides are TGTGCCAGCAGCTTATGTGCTAACTATGGCTACACCTTC. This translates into CASSLCANYGYTF.

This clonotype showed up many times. CDR3 residues: CASRPGLGPYNEQFF. As DNA, the CDR3 is TGTGCCAGCAGACCGGGACTAGGACCTTACAATGAGCAGTTCTTC. J is TRBJ2-1 and V is TRBV12-3 or TRBV12-4; TRBD2 matches at 8 bases. V gave up 6 bases and J gave up 4 bases; unmatched junction bases: 8. The length of the CDR3 is 15 residues.

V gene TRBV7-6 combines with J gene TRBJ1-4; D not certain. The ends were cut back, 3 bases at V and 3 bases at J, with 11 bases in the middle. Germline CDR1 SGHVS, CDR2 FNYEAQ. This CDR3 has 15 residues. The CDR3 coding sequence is TGTGCCAGCAGCTTGTGGATCGGGTCTAATGAAAAACTGTTTTTT. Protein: CASSLWIGSNEKLFF.

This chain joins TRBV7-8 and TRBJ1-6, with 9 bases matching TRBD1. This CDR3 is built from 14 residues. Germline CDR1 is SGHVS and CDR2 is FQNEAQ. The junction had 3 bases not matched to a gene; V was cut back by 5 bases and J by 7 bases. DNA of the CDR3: TGTGCCAGCAGCCCGGACAGGGGCAATTCACCCCTCCACTTT. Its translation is CASSPDRGNSPLHF. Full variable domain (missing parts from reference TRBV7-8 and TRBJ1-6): GAGVSQSPRYKVAKRGQDVALRCDPISGHVSLFWYQQALGQGPEFLTYFQNEAQLDKSGLPSDRFFAERPEGSVSTLKIQRTQQEDSAVYLCASSPDRGNSPLHFGNGTRLTVT.

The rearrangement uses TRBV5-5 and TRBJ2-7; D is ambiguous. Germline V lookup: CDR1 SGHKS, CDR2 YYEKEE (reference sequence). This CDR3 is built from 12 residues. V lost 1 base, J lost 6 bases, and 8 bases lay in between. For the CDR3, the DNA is TGTGCCAGCAGCTTGACACGGAGCGAGCAGTACTTC. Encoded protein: CASSLTRSEQYF.